The text below deals with one T cell receptor (beta chain). What it recognizes is unknown. These data belong to a study of a mutant IDH1 vaccine in newly diagnosed glioma. On the study more broadly: Vaccines were begun 4-6 weeks after radiotherapy alone, or with temozolomide cycles. The week-35 safety follow-up was V12, and the week-47 study end was V13.

The repertoire was sequenced with immunoSEQ multiplex PCR; TCRdb's copy has only in-frame clones and lacks some. The data show about 56,000 clones, over 70% seen once. Between the trimmed V and J ends, which lost 2 bases and 10 bases, there was a span of 16 bases. Germline CDR1 reads SGHNT; CDR2 reads YYREEE (reference sequence). The length of the CDR3 is 15 residues. Time point here: week 47, end of study. A single vaccine dose contained 300 ug of mutant IDH1 20-mer peptide, and topical imiquimod was used with it. In every donor, the tumor was a new WHO grade 3 or 4 IDH1-mutant, ATRX-lost astrocytoma.

Specimen: PBMCs, collected from a glioma patient whose treatment included an IDH1 peptide vaccine. The chain employs TRBV5-4 and TRBJ1-6; TRBD1 might be the D (5 bases). The source is a man aged 45 to 65 with glioma. The CDR3 here is CASSFEGRAGSPLHF. CDR3 DNA sequence: TGTGCCAGCAGCTTTGAGGGGCGCGCGGGGTCACCCCTCCACTTT.